The source of this T cell receptor beta chain is a study of radiation and T cells in renal cell carcinoma. For the study at large: Nephrectomy followed 15 Gy stereotactic body radiation by 4 weeks. Study findings and constraints: Top tumor clonotypes rose in blood 2 weeks post-radiation, then contracted. No pretreatment tumor biopsies were available for baseline clonotypes.

Germline V CDR1 and CDR2: MGHRA, YSYEKL. Deletions cut 0 bases from V and 6 bases from J, with 9 bases between. The CDR3 contains 13 residues. A remark on this clone: Its specificity is unknown.

Only in-frame clones appear in the TCRdb table, and some are missing; sequencing was by immunoSEQ multiplex PCR. Here the sample spans roughly 100,000 clones, about 79% being singletons. Time point described: baseline pretreatment blood. Treatment specified: 15 Gy SBRT to primary tumor, nephrectomy 4 weeks later. The patient's renal cell carcinoma had clear cell pathology. This specimen was blood, taken from a patient whose treatment included radiotherapy and nephrectomy. The chain carries TRBV4-1 and TRBJ2-7; unclear D gene. The sequence came from a man in his sixties with renal cell carcinoma. CDR3 loop: CASSQEPGREQYF. CDR3 nucleotide sequence: TGCGCCAGCAGCCAAGAGCCCGGGCGCGAGCAGTACTTC.